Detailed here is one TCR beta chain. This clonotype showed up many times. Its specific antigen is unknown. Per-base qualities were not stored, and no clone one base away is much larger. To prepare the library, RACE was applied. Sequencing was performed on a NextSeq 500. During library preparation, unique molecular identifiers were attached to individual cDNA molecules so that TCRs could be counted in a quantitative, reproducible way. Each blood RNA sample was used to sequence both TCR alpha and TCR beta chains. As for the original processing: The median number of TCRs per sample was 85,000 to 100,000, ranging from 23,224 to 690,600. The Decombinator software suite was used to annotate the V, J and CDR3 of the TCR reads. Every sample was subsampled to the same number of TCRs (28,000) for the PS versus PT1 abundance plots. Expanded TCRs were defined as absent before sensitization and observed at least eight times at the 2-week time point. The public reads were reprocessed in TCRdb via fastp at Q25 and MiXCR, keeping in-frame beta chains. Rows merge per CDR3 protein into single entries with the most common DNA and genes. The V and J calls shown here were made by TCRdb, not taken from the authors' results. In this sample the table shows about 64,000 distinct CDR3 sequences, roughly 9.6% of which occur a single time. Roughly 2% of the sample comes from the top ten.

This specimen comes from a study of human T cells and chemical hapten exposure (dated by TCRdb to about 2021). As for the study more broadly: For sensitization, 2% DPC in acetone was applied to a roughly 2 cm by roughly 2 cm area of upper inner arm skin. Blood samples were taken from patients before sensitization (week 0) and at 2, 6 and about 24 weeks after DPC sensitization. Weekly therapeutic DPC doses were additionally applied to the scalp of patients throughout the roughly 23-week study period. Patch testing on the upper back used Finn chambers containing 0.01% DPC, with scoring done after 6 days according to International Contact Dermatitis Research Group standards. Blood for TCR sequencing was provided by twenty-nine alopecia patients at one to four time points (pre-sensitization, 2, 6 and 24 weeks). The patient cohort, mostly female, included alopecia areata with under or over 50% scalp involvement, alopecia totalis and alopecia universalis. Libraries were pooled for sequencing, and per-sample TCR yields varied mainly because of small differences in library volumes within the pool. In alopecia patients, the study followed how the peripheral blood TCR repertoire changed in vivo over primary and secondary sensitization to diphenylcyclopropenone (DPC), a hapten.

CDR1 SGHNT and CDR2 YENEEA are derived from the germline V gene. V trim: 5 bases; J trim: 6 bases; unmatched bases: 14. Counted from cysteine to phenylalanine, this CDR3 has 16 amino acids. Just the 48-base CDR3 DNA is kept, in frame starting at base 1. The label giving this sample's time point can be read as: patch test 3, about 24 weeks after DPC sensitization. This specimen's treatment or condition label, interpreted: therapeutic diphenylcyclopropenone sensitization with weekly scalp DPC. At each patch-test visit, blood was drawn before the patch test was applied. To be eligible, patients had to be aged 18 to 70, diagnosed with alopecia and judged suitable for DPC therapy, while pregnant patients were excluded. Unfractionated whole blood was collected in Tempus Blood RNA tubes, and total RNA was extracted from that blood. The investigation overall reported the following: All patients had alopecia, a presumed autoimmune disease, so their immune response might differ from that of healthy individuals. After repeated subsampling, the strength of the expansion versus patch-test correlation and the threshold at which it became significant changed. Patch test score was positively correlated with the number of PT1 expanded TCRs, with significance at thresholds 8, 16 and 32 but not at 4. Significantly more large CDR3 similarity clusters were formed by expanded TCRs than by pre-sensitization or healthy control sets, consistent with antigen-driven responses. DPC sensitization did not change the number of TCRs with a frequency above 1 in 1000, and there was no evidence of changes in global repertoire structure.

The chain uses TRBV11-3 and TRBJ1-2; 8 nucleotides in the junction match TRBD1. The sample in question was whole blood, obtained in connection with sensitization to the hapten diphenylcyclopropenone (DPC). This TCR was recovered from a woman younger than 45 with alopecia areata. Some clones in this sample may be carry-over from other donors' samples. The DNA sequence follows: TGTGCCAGCAGCCAACCTATGCGACAGGGGACGGATGGCTACACCTTC. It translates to CASSQPMRQGTDGYTF.